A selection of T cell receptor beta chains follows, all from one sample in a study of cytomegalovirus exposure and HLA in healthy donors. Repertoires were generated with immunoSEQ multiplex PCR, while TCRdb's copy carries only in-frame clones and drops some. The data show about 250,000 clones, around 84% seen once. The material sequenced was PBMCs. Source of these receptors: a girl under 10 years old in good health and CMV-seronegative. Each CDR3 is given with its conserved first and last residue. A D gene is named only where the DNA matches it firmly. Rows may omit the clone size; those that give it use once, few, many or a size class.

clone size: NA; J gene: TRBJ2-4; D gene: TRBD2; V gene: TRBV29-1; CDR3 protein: CSALASGGPNIQYF
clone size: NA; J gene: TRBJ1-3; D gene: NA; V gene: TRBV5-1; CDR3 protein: CASSFAQGDPSGNTIYF
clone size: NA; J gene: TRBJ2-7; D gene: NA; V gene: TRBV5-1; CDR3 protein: CASSAPQGGTYEQYF
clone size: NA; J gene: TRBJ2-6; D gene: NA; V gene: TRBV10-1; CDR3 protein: CASSGTYGANVLTF
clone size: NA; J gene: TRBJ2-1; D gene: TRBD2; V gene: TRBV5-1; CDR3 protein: CASSFLTESGRSPNEQFF
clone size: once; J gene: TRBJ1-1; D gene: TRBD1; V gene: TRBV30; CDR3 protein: CAWIGGLGQGNTEAFF
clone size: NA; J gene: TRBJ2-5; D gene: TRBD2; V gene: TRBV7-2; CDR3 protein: CASSLEAGLVWETQYF
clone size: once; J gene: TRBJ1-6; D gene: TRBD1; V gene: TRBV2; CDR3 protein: CASGTGSPYNSPLHF
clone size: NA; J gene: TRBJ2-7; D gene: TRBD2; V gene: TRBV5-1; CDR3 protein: CASAPGPRTSGVSYEQYF
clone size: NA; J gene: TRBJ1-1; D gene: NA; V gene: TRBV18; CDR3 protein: CASSKSGGDTEAFF
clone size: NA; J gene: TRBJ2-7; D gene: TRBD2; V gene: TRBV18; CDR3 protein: CASSFSGRASEQYF
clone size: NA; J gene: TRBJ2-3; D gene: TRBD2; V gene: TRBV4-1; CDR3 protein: CASSRKVSGEADTQYF
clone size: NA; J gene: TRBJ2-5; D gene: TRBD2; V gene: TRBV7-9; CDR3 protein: CASSLWGTTMVPQYF
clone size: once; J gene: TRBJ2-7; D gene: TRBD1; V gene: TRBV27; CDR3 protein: CASNGQGSYEQYF
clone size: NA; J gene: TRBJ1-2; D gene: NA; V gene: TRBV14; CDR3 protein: CASSQAIRTQYTF
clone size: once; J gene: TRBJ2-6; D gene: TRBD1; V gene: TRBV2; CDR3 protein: CASQGQVSGANVLTF
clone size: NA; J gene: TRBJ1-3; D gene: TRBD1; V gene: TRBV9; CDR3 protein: CASSVRDRGLSGNTIYF
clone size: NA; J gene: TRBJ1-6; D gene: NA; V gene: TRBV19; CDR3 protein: CASSGAAGSYNSPLHF
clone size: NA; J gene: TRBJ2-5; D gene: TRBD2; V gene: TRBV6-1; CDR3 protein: CASSEVVAGGQETQYF
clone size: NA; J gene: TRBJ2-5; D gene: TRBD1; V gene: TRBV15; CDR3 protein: CATADREETQYF
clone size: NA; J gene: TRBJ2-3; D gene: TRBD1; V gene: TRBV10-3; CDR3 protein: CAIGQGTDTQYF
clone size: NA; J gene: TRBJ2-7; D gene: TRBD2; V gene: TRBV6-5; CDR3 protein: CASSYSAGYYEQYF
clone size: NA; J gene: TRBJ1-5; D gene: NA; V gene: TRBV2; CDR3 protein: CASSETGNQPQHF
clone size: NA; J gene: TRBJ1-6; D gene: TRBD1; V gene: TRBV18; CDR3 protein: CASSPRTGTGNSPLHF
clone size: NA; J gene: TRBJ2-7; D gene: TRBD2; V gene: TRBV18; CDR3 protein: CASSPGLAGVPPYEQYF
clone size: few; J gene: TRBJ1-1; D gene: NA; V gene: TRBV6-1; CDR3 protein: CASRGQGLMNTEAFF
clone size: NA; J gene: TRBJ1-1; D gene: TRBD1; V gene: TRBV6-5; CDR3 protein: CASRDRENTEAFF
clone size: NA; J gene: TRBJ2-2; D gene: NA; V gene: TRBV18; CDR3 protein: CASSPVTGQTGELFF
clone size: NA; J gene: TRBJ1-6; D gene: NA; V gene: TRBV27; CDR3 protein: CASVERGSSYNSPLHF
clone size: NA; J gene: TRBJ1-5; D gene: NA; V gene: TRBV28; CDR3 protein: CASSSPGSNQPQHF
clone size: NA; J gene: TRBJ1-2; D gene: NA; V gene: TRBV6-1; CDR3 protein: CASSFDFNYGYTF
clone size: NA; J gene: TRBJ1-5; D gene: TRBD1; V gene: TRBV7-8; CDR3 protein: CARGTGGNSNQPQHF
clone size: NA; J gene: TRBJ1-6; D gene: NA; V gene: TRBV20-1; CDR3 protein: CSASRDSPLHF
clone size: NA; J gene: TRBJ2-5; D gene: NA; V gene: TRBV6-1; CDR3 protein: CASRHAGAGETQYF
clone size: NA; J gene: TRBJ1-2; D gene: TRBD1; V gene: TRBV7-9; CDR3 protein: CASSDRVGRGYTF
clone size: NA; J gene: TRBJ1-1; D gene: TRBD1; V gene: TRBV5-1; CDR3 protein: CASNRGADTEAFF
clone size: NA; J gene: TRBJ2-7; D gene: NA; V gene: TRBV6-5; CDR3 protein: CASKGSAYEQYF
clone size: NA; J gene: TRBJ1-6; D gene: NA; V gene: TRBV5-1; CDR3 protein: CASSLAGVSSYNSPLHF
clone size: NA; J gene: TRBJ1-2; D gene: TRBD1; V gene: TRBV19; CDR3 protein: CATSSRGVNYGYTF
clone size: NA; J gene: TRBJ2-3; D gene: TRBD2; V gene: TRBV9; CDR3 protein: CASSRRGSGRVTDTQYF